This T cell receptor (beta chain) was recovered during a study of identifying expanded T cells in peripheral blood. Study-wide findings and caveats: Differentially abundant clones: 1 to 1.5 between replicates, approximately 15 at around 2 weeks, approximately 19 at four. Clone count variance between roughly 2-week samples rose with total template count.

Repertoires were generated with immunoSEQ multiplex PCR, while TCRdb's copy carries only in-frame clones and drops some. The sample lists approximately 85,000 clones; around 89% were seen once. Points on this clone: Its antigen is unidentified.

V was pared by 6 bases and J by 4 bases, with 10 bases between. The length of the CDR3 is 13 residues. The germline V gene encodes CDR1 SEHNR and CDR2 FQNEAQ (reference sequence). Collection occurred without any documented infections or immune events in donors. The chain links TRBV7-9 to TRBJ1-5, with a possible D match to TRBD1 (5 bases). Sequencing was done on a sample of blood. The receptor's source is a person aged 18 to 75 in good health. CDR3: CASRGGENQPQHF. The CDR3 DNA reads TGTGCCAGCAGGGGAGGGGAGAATCAGCCCCAGCATTTT.